This T cell receptor (beta chain) was obtained from a study of shared clonotypes between healthy human individuals. The study, taken as a whole, reports: Across four donors, naive CD4 shared 5% to 6%, naive CD8 more than 3%, memory CD4 roughly 2.5%, memory CD8 0.4%.

In regard to this clone: Its antigen is not known.

CDR1 and CDR2 (germline): MNHNY, SVGAGI (reference sequence). There are 15 residues in the CDR3. V was pared by 2 bases and J by 3 bases, with 11 bases between. At a deep level, the assay was run. Method: immunoSEQ multiplex PCR; TCRdb's copy keeps in-frame clones and lacks some. The data contain fewer than 2.5 million clones, over 85% of them singletons. Adults of Caucasian background living in Nashville, Tennessee made up all donors. Into CD45RA+ naive and CD45RA-negative memory subsets, the CD4+ cells were split. Sequenced: naive CD4+ T cells from PBMCs. Subset indicated: CD45RA+ positively selected. This TCR was recovered from a man between 18 and 35 years old in good health. Some clones in this sample may be carry-over from other donors' samples. The chain is built from TRBV6-6 and TRBJ2-1, with TRBD2 as a possible D gene (6 bases). CDR3 DNA: TGTGCCAGCAGTTACCCCCTCGGGAGCTACAATGAGCAGTTCTTC. Its translation is CASSYPLGSYNEQFF.